A single sample gave rise to the 6 T cell receptor beta chains below, sequenced in a study of blood T cell repertoires in COVID-19. Libraries were prepared by immunoSEQ multiplex PCR; TCRdb keeps only in-frame clonotypes and omits some of them. The top ten hold about 1.5% of the sample, which has 140,000 or so clones, 75% to 90% seen once. Specimen: peripheral blood. The receptors shown here come from a woman between 45 and 65 years old with acute or convalescent COVID-19.

The chain combines TRBV6-5 with TRBJ1-5; 9 bases align to TRBD1. Germline CDR1 and CDR2: MNHEY and SVGAGI. The CDR3 sequence is 14 residues long. Unmatched junction bases numbered 4, after V lost 4 bases and J lost 6 bases. CDR3 residues: CASSSGTGIQPQHF. The DNA of the CDR3 is TGTGCCAGCAGTTCCGGGACAGGGATTCAGCCCCAGCATTTT.

This chain joins TRBV19 and TRBJ1-5, with 12 bases lining up with TRBD1. Germline loops: CDR1 LNHDA, CDR2 SQIVND (reference sequence). V lost 6 bases, J lost 7 bases, and 13 bases stayed unmatched. The CDR3 has 17 amino acids. The CDR3: CASRKSRDRGPGQPQHF. For the CDR3, the DNA is TGTGCCAGTAGAAAGTCCCGGGACAGGGGGCCGGGGCAGCCCCAGCATTTT. The whole variable domain, filled in from reference TRBV19 and TRBJ1-5, reads DGGITQSPKYLFRKEGQNVTLSCEQNLNHDAMYWYRQDPGQGLRLIYYSQIVNDFQKGDIAEGYSVSREKKESFPLTVTSAQKNPTAFYLCASRKSRDRGPGQPQHFGDGTRLSIL.

V and J are TRBV14 and TRBJ1-2; D not resolved. The CDR3 covers 13 residues. Germline loops: CDR1 SGHDN, CDR2 FVKESK. The V and J ends lost 3 bases and 4 bases respectively, with 9 bases between them. The CDR3 DNA reads as TGTGCCAGCAGCCATTCCCCAGTCTATGGCTACACCTTC. It translates to CASSHSPVYGYTF.

This chain connects TRBV6-6 to TRBJ2-7; D unresolved. The length of the CDR3 is 16 residues. Trimming took off 7 bases at V and 0 bases at J, with 19 bases between the two ends. CDR1 is MNHNY and CDR2 is SVGAGI in the germline V gene (reference sequence). The CDR3: CASNLRSITVSYEQYF. CDR3 nucleotides: TGTGCCAGCAATCTCCGAAGTATCACAGTCTCCTACGAGCAGTACTTC.

Only one count was recorded for this clone. This chain's CDR3 is CASSLSISGYEQYF. The CDR3 nucleotides are TGTGCCAGCAGTTTATCGATCTCAGGTTACGAGCAGTACTTC. This rearrangement joins TRBV27 to TRBJ2-7; D not certain. The CDR3 loop spans 14 amino acids. Germline V gene data show CDR1 as MNHEY and CDR2 as SMNVEV (reference sequence). V gave up 0 bases and J gave up 4 bases, with 10 bases separating them.

The rearrangement uses TRBV5-4 and TRBJ1-1, with 7 bases aligning to TRBD1. V was clipped by 4 bases and J by 1 base; unmatched bases: 4. The CDR3 totals 14 residues. Looked up from germline, CDR1 is SGHNT and CDR2 is YYREEE (reference sequence). The CDR3 reads CASSPWTGNTEAFF. For the CDR3, the DNA is TGTGCCAGCAGCCCCTGGACAGGGAACACTGAAGCTTTCTTT.